Sequencing of this T cell receptor (beta chain) was carried out in a study of cytomegalovirus exposure and HLA in healthy donors. Whole-study findings and limits: In a later analysis, HLA-associated beta chains showed higher expansion and lower generation probabilities than comparable chains.

It was with 60 Vbeta and 13 Jbeta primers that the PCR ran. Repertoires were generated with immunoSEQ multiplex PCR, while TCRdb's copy carries only in-frame clones and drops some. The sample has roughly 140,000 clones, 70% to 85% seen once. CDR1 and CDR2 (germline): SGHVS, FQNEAQ. This CDR3 is 15 amino acids long. V gave up 5 bases and J gave up 3 bases; unmatched junction bases: 6. The sample holds one count of this clone. Its antigen is as yet unknown. The clonotype was recovered from a male donor in good health and CMV-seronegative. Sequenced material: PBMCs. This chain uses TRBV7-8 with TRBJ2-3; TRBD1 matches at 9 bases. CDR3 DNA sequence: TGTGCCAGCAGCCTGATACAGGGGGCTACAGATACGCAGTATTTT. Translation: CASSLIQGATDTQYF.